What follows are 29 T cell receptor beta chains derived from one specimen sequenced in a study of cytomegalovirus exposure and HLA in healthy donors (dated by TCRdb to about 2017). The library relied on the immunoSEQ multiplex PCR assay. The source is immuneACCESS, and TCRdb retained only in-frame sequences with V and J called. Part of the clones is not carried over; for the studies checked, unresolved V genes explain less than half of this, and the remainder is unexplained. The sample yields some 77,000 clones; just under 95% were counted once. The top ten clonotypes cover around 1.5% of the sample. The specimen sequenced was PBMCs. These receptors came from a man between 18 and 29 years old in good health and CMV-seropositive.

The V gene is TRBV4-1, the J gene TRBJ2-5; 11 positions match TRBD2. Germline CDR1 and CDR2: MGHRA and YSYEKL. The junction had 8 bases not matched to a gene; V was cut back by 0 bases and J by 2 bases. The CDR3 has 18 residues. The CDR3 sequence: CASSQDTGTSGVQETQYF. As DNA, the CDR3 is TGCGCCAGCAGCCAAGATACCGGGACTAGCGGCGTACAAGAGACCCAGTACTTC.

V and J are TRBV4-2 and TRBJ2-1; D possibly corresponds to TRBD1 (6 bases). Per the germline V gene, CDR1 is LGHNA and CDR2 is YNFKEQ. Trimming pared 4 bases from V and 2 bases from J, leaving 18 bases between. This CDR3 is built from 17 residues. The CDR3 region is CASSLYDRTSTYNEQFF. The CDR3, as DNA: TGTGCCAGCAGCCTTTACGACAGGACAAGCACCTACAATGAGCAGTTCTTC.

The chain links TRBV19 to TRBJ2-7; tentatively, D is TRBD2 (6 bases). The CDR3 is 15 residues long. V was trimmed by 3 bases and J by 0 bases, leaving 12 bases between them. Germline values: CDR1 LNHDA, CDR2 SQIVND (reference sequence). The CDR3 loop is CASSIGSTSSYEQYF. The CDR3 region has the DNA TGTGCCAGTAGTATCGGGAGCACAAGCTCCTACGAGCAGTACTTC.

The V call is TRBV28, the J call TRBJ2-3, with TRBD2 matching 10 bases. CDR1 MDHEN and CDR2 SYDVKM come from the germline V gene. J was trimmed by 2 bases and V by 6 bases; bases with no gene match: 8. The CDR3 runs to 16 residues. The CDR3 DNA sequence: TGTGCCAGCAGGTATCTAGCGGGGGCCCCCACAGATACGCAGTATTTT. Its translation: CASRYLAGAPTDTQYF.

CDR3 residues: CSVRDRTNTGELFF. The CDR3 nucleotides are TGCAGCGTCCGGGACAGGACGAACACCGGGGAGCTGTTTTTT. V is TRBV29-1 and J is TRBJ2-2; 8 bases map to TRBD1. This CDR3 is built from 14 residues. The trim removed 6 bases at V and 0 bases at J, leaving 3 bases unmatched. The germline V gene has CDR1 SQVTM and CDR2 ANQGSEA.

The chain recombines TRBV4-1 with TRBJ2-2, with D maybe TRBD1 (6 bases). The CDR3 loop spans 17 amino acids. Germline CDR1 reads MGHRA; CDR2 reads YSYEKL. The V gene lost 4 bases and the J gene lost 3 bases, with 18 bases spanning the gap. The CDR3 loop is CASSRVARDTYTGELFF. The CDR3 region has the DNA TGCGCCAGCAGCCGGGTCGCCCGGGACACGTACACCGGGGAGCTGTTTTTT.

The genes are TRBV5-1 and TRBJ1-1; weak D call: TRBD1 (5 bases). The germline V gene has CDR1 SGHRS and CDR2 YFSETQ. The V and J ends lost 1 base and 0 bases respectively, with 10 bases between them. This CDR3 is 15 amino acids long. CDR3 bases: TGCGCCAGCAGCTTGTCAGGGCAGATGAACACTGAAGCTTTCTTT. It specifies CASSLSGQMNTEAFF.

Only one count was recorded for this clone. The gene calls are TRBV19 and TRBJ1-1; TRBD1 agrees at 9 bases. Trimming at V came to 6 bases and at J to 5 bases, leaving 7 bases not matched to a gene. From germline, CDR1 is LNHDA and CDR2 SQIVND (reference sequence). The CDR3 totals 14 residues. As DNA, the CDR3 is TGTGCCAGTAGGAAGGGACAGGGTGGAACTGAAGCTTTCTTT. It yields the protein CASRKGQGGTEAFF.

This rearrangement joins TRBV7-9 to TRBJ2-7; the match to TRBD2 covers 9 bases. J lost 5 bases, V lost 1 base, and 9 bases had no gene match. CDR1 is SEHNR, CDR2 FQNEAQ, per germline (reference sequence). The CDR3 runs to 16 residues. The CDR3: CASSLVGGRAGHEQYF. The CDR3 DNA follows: TGTGCCAGCAGCTTAGTCGGCGGGAGGGCCGGGCACGAGCAGTACTTC. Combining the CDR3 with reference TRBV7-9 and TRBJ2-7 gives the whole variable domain DTGVSQNPRHKITKRGQNVTFRCDPISEHNRLYWYRQTLGQGPEFLTYFQNEAQLEKSRLLSDRFSAERPKGSFSTLEIQRTEQGDSAMYLCASSLVGGRAGHEQYFGPGTRLTVT.

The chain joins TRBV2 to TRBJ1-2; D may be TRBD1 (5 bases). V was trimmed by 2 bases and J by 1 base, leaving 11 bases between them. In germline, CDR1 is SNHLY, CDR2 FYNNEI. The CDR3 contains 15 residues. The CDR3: CASSEHFDSNYGYTF. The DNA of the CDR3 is TGTGCCAGCAGTGAACACTTCGACAGTAACTATGGCTACACCTTC.

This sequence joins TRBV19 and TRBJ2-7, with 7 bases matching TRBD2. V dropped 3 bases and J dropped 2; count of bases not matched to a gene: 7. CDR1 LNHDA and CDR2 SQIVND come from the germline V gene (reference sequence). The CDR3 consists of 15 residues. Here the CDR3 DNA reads TGTGCCAGTAGTATGAGCGGGGAAGGGACCTACGAGCAGTACTTC. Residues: CASSMSGEGTYEQYF.

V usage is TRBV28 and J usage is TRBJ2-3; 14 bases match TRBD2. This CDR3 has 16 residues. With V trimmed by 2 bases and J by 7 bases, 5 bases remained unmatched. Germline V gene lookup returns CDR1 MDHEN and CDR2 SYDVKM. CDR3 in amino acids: CASSLLGLAGVNTQYF. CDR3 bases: TGTGCCAGCAGTTTACTGGGACTAGCGGGAGTCAATACGCAGTATTTT. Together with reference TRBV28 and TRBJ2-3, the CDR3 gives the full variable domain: DVKVTQSSRYLVKRTGEKVFLECVQDMDHENMFWYRQDPGLGLRLIYFSYDVKMKEKGDIPEGYSVSREKKERFSLILESASTNQTSMYLCASSLLGLAGVNTQYFGPGTRLTVL.

Here the CDR3 reads CASSSRTGDEQYF. The CDR3 nucleotides read TGTGCCAGTAGTTCGCGGACAGGGGACGAGCAGTACTTC. This sequence joins TRBV19 and TRBJ2-7; 9 bases line up with TRBD1. The germline V gene encodes CDR1 LNHDA and CDR2 SQIVND (reference sequence). This CDR3 is built from 13 residues. Trimming took 5 bases from V and 5 from J; bases not matched to a gene: 4. Full variable domain (rest looked up from reference TRBV19 and TRBJ2-7): DGGITQSPKYLFRKEGQNVTLSCEQNLNHDAMYWYRQDPGQGLRLIYYSQIVNDFQKGDIAEGYSVSREKKESFPLTVTSAQKNPTAFYLCASSSRTGDEQYFGPGTRLTVT.

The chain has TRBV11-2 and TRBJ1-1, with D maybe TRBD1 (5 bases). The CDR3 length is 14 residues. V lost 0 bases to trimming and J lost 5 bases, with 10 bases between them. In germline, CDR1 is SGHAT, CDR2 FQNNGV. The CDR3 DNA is TGTGCCAGCAGCTTAGATTGGGCAGGGACTGAAGCTTTCTTT. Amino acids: CASSLDWAGTEAFF. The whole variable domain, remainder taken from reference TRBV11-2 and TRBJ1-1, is EAGVAQSPRYKIIEKRQSVAFWCNPISGHATLYWYQQILGQGPKLLIQFQNNGVVDDSQLPKDRFSAERLKGVDSTLKIQPAKLEDSAVYLCASSLDWAGTEAFFGQGTRLTVV.

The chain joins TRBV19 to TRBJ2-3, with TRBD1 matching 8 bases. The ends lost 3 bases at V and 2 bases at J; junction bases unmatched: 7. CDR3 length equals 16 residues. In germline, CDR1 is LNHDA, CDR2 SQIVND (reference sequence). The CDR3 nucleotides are TGTGCCAGTAGTATTCTCCCAGGGGGCTACACAGATACGCAGTATTTT. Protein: CASSILPGGYTDTQYF.

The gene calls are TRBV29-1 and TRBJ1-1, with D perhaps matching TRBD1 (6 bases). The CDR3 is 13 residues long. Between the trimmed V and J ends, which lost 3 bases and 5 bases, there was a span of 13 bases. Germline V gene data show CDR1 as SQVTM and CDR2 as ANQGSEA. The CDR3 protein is CSVDLGGGTEAFF. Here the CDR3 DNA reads TGCAGCGTTGACCTAGGGGGGGGGACTGAAGCTTTCTTT.

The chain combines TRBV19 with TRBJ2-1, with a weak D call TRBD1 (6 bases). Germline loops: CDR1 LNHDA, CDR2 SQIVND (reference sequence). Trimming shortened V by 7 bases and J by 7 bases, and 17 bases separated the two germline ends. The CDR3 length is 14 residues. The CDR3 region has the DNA TGTGCCAGTACCCGTGGGCAGGGGAAGAATGAGCAGTTCTTC. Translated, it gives CASTRGQGKNEQFF.

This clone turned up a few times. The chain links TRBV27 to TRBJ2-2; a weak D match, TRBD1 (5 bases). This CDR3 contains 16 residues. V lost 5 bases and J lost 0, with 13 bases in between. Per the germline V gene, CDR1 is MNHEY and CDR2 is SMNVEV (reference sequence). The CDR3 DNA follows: TGTGCCAGCAGTATACGCAGGGTACCGAACACCGGGGAGCTGTTTTTT. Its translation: CASSIRRVPNTGELFF.

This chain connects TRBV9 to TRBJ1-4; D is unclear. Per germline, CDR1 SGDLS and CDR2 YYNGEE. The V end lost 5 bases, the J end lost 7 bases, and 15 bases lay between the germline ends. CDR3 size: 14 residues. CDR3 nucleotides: TGTGCCAGCAGTGCGCGGTCCGGGGTTGAAAAACTGTTTTTT. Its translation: CASSARSGVEKLFF.

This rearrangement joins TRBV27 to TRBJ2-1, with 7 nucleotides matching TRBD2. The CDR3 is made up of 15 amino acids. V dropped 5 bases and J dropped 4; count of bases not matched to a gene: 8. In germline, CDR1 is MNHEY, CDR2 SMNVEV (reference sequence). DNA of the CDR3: TGTGCCAGCAGTCCCCGGGGGACTACGTACAATGAGCAGTTCTTC. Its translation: CASSPRGTTYNEQFF.

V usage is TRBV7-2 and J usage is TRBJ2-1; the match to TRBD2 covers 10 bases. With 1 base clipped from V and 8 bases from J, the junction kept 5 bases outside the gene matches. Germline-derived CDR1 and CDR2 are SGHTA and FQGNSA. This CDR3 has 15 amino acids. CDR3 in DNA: TGTGCCAGCAGCTTAGGAGCGGGGGGGCCCTATGAGCAGTTCTTC. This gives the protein CASSLGAGGPYEQFF.

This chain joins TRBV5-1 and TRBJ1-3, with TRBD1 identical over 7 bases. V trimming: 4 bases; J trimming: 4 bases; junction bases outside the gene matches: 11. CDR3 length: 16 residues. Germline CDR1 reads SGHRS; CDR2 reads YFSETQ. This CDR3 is CASSTDVGQRGNTIYF. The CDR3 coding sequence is TGCGCCAGCAGCACGGACGTGGGACAGAGAGGAAACACCATATATTTT.

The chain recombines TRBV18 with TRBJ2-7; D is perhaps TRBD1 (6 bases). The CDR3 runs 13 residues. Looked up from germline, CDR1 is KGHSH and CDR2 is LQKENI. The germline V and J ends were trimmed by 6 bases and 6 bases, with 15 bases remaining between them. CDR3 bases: TGTGCCAGCTCCCCCCCGGGACAAGGCGAGCAGTACTTC. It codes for CASSPPGQGEQYF.

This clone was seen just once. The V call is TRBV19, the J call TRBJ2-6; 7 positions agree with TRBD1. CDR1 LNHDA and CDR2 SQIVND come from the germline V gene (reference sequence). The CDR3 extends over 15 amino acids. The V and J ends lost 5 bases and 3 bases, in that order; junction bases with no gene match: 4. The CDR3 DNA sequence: TGTGCCAGTAGTCTGGGGACAGTTGGGGCCAACGTCCTGACTTTC. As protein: CASSLGTVGANVLTF.

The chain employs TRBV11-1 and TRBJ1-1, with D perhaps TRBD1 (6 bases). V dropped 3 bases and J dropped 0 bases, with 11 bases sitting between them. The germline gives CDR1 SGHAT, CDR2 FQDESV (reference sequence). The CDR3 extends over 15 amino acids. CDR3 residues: CASSLTTGLNTEAFF. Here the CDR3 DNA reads TGTGCCAGCAGCTTGACGACAGGTTTGAACACTGAAGCTTTCTTT.

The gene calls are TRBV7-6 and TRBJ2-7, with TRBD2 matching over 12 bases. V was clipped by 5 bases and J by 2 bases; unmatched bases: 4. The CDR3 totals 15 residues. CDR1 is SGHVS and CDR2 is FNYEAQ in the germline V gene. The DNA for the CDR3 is TGTGCCAGCAGCCCGACTAGCGGGAGTCCCTACGAGCAGTACTTC. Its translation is CASSPTSGSPYEQYF. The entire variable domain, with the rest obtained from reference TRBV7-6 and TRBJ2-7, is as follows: GAGVSQSPRYKVTKRGQDVALRCDPISGHVSLYWYRQALGQGPEFLTYFNYEAQQDKSGLPNDRFSAERPEGSISTLTIQRTEQRDSAMYRCASSPTSGSPYEQYFGPGTRLTVT.

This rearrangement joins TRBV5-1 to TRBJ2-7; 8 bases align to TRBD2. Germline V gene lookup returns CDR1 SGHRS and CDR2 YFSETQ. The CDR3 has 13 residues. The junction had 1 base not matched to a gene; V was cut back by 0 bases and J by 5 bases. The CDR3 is CASSLAGGDEQYF. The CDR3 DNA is TGCGCCAGCAGCTTGGCCGGGGGGGACGAGCAGTACTTC.

Here the CDR3 reads CASSERGLQPQHF. The CDR3 DNA is TGTGCCAGCAGCGAGAGGGGGCTTCAGCCCCAGCATTTT. The chain has TRBV7-8 and TRBJ1-5, with 7 nucleotides matching TRBD1. V was clipped by 5 bases and J by 6 bases; unmatched bases: 4. There are 13 residues in the CDR3. Germline V gives CDR1 SGHVS, CDR2 FQNEAQ.

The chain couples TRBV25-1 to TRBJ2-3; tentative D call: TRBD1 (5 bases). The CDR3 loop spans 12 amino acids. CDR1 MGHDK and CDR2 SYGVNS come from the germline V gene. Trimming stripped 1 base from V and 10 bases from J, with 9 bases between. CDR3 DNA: TGTGCCAGCAGTGAATTTAGGGGTGCGCAGTATTTT. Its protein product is CASSEFRGAQYF. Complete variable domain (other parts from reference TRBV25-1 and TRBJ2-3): EADIYQTPRYLVIGTGKKITLECSQTMGHDKMYWYQQDPGMELHLIHYSYGVNSTEKGDLSSESTVSRIRTEHFPLTLESARPSHTSQYLCASSEFRGAQYFGPGTRLTVL.